This T cell receptor beta chain derives from a study of T cell repertoires in cytomegalovirus infection. Overall study context: In the study, CMV epitopes included recently identified HLA-C-restricted and well-studied HLA-B-restricted ones. Study-level findings and limits: Ex vivo responses were dominated by HLA-C-restricted CMV-specific TCR beta clonotypes.

The germline gives CDR1 MNHEY, CDR2 SMNVEV (reference sequence). The V gene end was trimmed by 6 bases and the J gene end by 2 bases; junction bases not matched to a gene: 4. The CDR3 contains 14 residues. This clonotype was observed a few times. Its antigen is still unknown. TCRdb itself ran the reads through MiXCR, one entry per CDR3 protein. The sample yields 650,000 to 900,000 distinct CDR3 sequences, 25% to 30% seen once. This chain joins TRBV27 and TRBJ1-5; the match to TRBD1 covers 7 bases. The specimen comprised cultured CD8+ T cells from PBMCs, sampled from culture after CMV antigen stimulation. This clonotype originated in a human donor in good health (CMV status not recorded). Some clones in this sample may be carry-over from other donors' samples. In DNA form, the CDR3 reads TGTGCCAGCAGGCCCCAGGGGGGCAATCAGCCCCAGCATTTT. Amino acids: CASRPQGGNQPQHF.